A selection of T cell receptor beta chains follows, all from one sample in a study of cytomegalovirus exposure and HLA in healthy donors. Sequencing used immunoSEQ multiplex PCR; TCRdb keeps in-frame clones, though not all of them. The sample includes roughly 67,000 clones, roughly 78% of them seen just once. Sequencing was done on a sample of PBMCs. Receptors were obtained from a man in his forties or fifties in good health and CMV-seronegative. The CDR3 runs from the conserved cysteine through the conserved F or W. The order of the fields is clone size, J gene, V gene, D gene, CDR3 length, CDR3 protein, CDR3 DNA. The D gene is left open where the match is weak. Clone size is not always given. Where it is, it says once, few, many or a class for expanded clones.

abundance: -; j_gene: TRBJ2-2; v_gene: TRBV4-2; d_gene: -; len: 15; CDR3aa: CASSQAVVTTGELFF; CDR3nt: TGTGCCAGCAGCCAAGCAGTGGTCACAACCGGGGAGCTGTTTTTT
abundance: -; j_gene: TRBJ1-4; v_gene: TRBV5-1; d_gene: TRBD1; len: 15; CDR3aa: CASSLEAGGNEKLFF; CDR3nt: TGCGCCAGCAGCTTGGAAGCAGGGGGAAATGAAAAACTGTTTTTT
abundance: -; j_gene: TRBJ2-5; v_gene: TRBV19; d_gene: TRBD2; len: 17; CDR3aa: CASSIQTSGSLQETQYF; CDR3nt: TGTGCCAGTAGTATACAGACTAGCGGGAGCCTCCAAGAGACCCAGTACTTC
abundance: -; j_gene: TRBJ2-1; v_gene: TRBV2; d_gene: TRBD2; len: 15; CDR3aa: CASRPRTSGNNEQFF; CDR3nt: TGTGCCAGCAGGCCACGGACTAGCGGGAATAATGAGCAGTTCTTC
abundance: -; j_gene: TRBJ2-2; v_gene: TRBV11-2; d_gene: -; len: 15; CDR3aa: CASSPFRGLTGELFF; CDR3nt: TGTGCCAGCAGCCCCTTTAGAGGGCTCACCGGGGAGCTGTTTTTT
abundance: -; j_gene: TRBJ1-1; v_gene: TRBV25-1; d_gene: -; len: 13; CDR3aa: CASSLGVNTEAFF; CDR3nt: TGTGCCAGCAGCCTAGGGGTGAACACTGAAGCTTTCTTT
abundance: once; j_gene: TRBJ1-6; v_gene: TRBV6-5; d_gene: TRBD1; len: 15; CDR3aa: CASNLQGAGNSPLHF; CDR3nt: TGTGCCAGCAACCTACAGGGGGCTGGTAATTCACCCCTCCACTTT
abundance: -; j_gene: TRBJ2-5; v_gene: TRBV5-1; d_gene: TRBD2; len: 14; CDR3aa: CASSLAGGGETQYF; CDR3nt: TGCGCCAGCAGCTTAGCGGGGGGAGGAGAGACCCAGTACTTC
abundance: -; j_gene: TRBJ2-3; v_gene: TRBV14; d_gene: TRBD2; len: 15; CDR3aa: CASSPIAGATDTQYF; CDR3nt: TGTGCCAGCAGCCCTATAGCGGGGGCCACAGATACGCAGTATTTT
abundance: few; j_gene: TRBJ2-7; v_gene: TRBV2; d_gene: -; len: 14; CDR3aa: CASSALPGPSEQYF; CDR3nt: TGTGCCAGCAGTGCCTTGCCAGGGCCGAGCGAGCAGTACTTC
abundance: once; j_gene: TRBJ2-1; v_gene: TRBV15; d_gene: -; len: 15; CDR3aa: CATSRDKGGLNEQFF; CDR3nt: TGTGCCACCAGCAGAGATAAGGGAGGACTCAATGAGCAGTTCTTC
abundance: -; j_gene: TRBJ2-3; v_gene: TRBV6-5; d_gene: TRBD1; len: 14; CDR3aa: CAGGQGRSTDTQYF; CDR3nt: TGTGCCGGGGGACAGGGTAGGAGCACAGATACGCAGTATTTT
abundance: -; j_gene: TRBJ1-2; v_gene: TRBV25-1; d_gene: -; len: 14; CDR3aa: CATTWEGSGGGYTF; CDR3nt: TGTGCCACGACCTGGGAGGGCAGCGGCGGGGGCTACACCTTC
abundance: -; j_gene: TRBJ1-2; v_gene: TRBV11-2; d_gene: -; len: 17; CDR3aa: CASSLVGRVVSNYGYTF; CDR3nt: TGTGCCAGCAGCTTAGTTGGCAGGGTAGTGTCTAACTATGGCTACACCTTC
abundance: -; j_gene: TRBJ2-1; v_gene: TRBV7-9; d_gene: -; len: 14; CDR3aa: CASSLVSGDGEQFF; CDR3nt: TGTGCCAGCAGCTTAGTATCGGGAGACGGTGAGCAGTTCTTC
abundance: -; j_gene: TRBJ1-5; v_gene: TRBV18; d_gene: TRBD1; len: 15; CDR3aa: CASSPTGGGNQPQHF; CDR3nt: TGTGCCAGCTCACCGACAGGGGGCGGCAATCAGCCCCAGCATTTT
abundance: -; j_gene: TRBJ2-7; v_gene: TRBV9; d_gene: -; len: 14; CDR3aa: CASTPADGAYEQYF; CDR3nt: TGTGCCAGCACCCCAGCGGATGGGGCCTACGAGCAGTACTTC
abundance: -; j_gene: TRBJ1-2; v_gene: TRBV7-8; d_gene: -; len: 13; CDR3aa: CASSQTPNYGYTF; CDR3nt: TGTGCCAGCAGCCAGACACCTAACTATGGCTACACCTTC
abundance: -; j_gene: TRBJ1-3; v_gene: TRBV19; d_gene: TRBD1; len: 14; CDR3aa: CASIGQDSGNTIFF; CDR3nt: TGTGCCAGTATTGGACAGGACTCTGGAAACACCATATTTTTT
abundance: -; j_gene: TRBJ1-4; v_gene: TRBV5-8; d_gene: TRBD1; len: 15; CDR3aa: CASSLRDSYNEKLFF; CDR3nt: TGTGCCAGCAGCTTACGGGACAGCTATAATGAAAAACTGTTTTTT
abundance: -; j_gene: TRBJ1-5; v_gene: TRBV19; d_gene: TRBD1; len: 14; CDR3aa: CASSTTGGGQPQHF; CDR3nt: TGTGCCAGTAGTACGACAGGGGGCGGTCAGCCCCAGCATTTT
abundance: -; j_gene: TRBJ2-7; v_gene: TRBV7-9; d_gene: -; len: 11; CDR3aa: CSSSLPGLQYF; CDR3nt: TGTTCCAGCAGCTTACCTGGCCTCCAGTACTTC
abundance: -; j_gene: TRBJ2-3; v_gene: TRBV5-4; d_gene: TRBD2; len: 16; CDR3aa: CASSLGAGDTTDTQYF; CDR3nt: TGTGCCAGCAGCTTGGGAGCGGGGGACACCACAGATACGCAGTATTTT
abundance: -; j_gene: TRBJ1-4; v_gene: TRBV7-9; d_gene: TRBD1; len: 15; CDR3aa: CSSSLGQGLNEKLFF; CDR3nt: TGTTCCAGCAGCTTGGGACAGGGTCTTAATGAAAAACTGTTTTTT
abundance: -; j_gene: TRBJ2-1; v_gene: TRBV27; d_gene: TRBD2; len: 15; CDR3aa: CASINAGGLYNEQFF; CDR3nt: TGTGCCAGCATTAACGCGGGGGGGTTGTACAATGAGCAGTTCTTC
abundance: -; j_gene: TRBJ2-7; v_gene: TRBV6-1; d_gene: TRBD1; len: 12; CDR3aa: CASSVMGQGLKF; CDR3nt: TGTGCCAGCAGTGTCATGGGACAGGGGTTAAAGTTC
abundance: -; j_gene: TRBJ1-2; v_gene: TRBV5-8; d_gene: -; len: 13; CDR3aa: CAMTGSGVGGYTF; CDR3nt: TGTGCCATGACGGGATCAGGGGTGGGCGGCTACACCTTC
abundance: -; j_gene: TRBJ1-2; v_gene: TRBV10-2; d_gene: -; len: 12; CDR3aa: CASSDPGYGYTF; CDR3nt: TGCGCCAGCAGTGATCCGGGATATGGCTACACCTTC
abundance: -; j_gene: TRBJ1-1; v_gene: TRBV5-4; d_gene: TRBD1; len: 14; CDR3aa: CASSLDRGDTEAFF; CDR3nt: TGTGCCAGCAGCTTGGACAGGGGGGACACTGAAGCTTTCTTT
abundance: -; j_gene: TRBJ2-1; v_gene: TRBV7-9; d_gene: -; len: 13; CDR3aa: CASSPLPHNEQFF; CDR3nt: TGTGCCAGCAGCCCCCTACCGCACAATGAGCAGTTCTTC
abundance: -; j_gene: TRBJ1-5; v_gene: TRBV7-2; d_gene: -; len: 13; CDR3aa: CASSLDRNQPQHF; CDR3nt: TGTGCCAGCAGCCTGGACAGAAATCAGCCCCAGCATTTT
abundance: -; j_gene: TRBJ2-5; v_gene: TRBV21-1; d_gene: -; len: 15; CDR3aa: CASSKSAGFIKTQYF; CDR3nt: TGTGCCAGCAGCAAATCGGCGGGGTTTATAAAGACCCAGTACTTC
abundance: -; j_gene: TRBJ2-3; v_gene: TRBV5-8; d_gene: -; len: 14; CDR3aa: CATADRKSTDTQYF; CDR3nt: TGTGCCACCGCCGACAGGAAGAGCACAGATACGCAGTATTTT
abundance: -; j_gene: TRBJ2-7; v_gene: TRBV6-4; d_gene: TRBD1; len: 16; CDR3aa: CASRGHSTRGSYEQYF; CDR3nt: TGTGCCAGCAGGGGACATAGTACCAGGGGGTCCTACGAGCAGTACTTC
abundance: few; j_gene: TRBJ1-4; v_gene: TRBV5-5; d_gene: TRBD1; len: 14; CDR3aa: CASSRQGISEKLFF; CDR3nt: TGTGCCAGCAGCCGACAGGGGATTAGTGAAAAACTGTTTTTT
abundance: -; j_gene: TRBJ1-1; v_gene: TRBV5-4; d_gene: -; len: 14; CDR3aa: CASSLNSQNTEAFF; CDR3nt: TGTGCCAGCAGCTTGAATTCCCAGAACACTGAAGCTTTCTTT
abundance: medium-sized; j_gene: TRBJ1-6; v_gene: TRBV27; d_gene: -; len: 14; CDR3aa: CASSARTYNSPLHF; CDR3nt: TGTGCCAGCAGCGCCCGCACTTATAATTCACCCCTCCACTTT
abundance: -; j_gene: TRBJ1-2; v_gene: TRBV2; d_gene: -; len: 13; CDR3aa: CASKAGENYGYTF; CDR3nt: TGTGCCAGCAAGGCAGGGGAGAACTATGGCTACACCTTC
abundance: -; j_gene: TRBJ1-6; v_gene: TRBV5-1; d_gene: -; len: 13; CDR3aa: CASSSGWSSPLHF; CDR3nt: TGCGCCAGCAGCTCCGGGTGGAGTTCACCCCTCCACTTT
abundance: -; j_gene: TRBJ1-6; v_gene: TRBV7-9; d_gene: -; len: 17; CDR3aa: CSSSLGGQGSIPSPLHF; CDR3nt: TGTTCCAGCAGCTTAGGGGGGCAGGGGTCGATACCATCACCCCTCCACTTT
abundance: -; j_gene: TRBJ1-1; v_gene: TRBV6-6; d_gene: -; len: 13; CDR3aa: CASSYSSPPEAFF; CDR3nt: TGTGCCAGCAGTTATAGTTCCCCCCCCGAAGCTTTCTTT
abundance: -; j_gene: TRBJ1-3; v_gene: TRBV6-5; d_gene: -; len: 14; CDR3aa: CASSYSQGRNTIYF; CDR3nt: TGTGCCAGCAGTTACTCCCAGGGAAGAAACACCATATATTTT
abundance: -; j_gene: TRBJ2-1; v_gene: TRBV11-2; d_gene: TRBD2; len: 15; CDR3aa: CASSPRGGPYNEQFF; CDR3nt: TGTGCCAGCAGCCCCCGCGGGGGGCCTTACAATGAGCAGTTCTTC
abundance: -; j_gene: TRBJ2-7; v_gene: TRBV7-9; d_gene: TRBD2; len: 16; CDR3aa: CSSSLATSGGSYEQYF; CDR3nt: TGTTCCAGCAGCTTAGCCACTAGCGGGGGCTCCTACGAGCAGTACTTC
abundance: -; j_gene: TRBJ1-2; v_gene: TRBV19; d_gene: TRBD1; len: 16; CDR3aa: CASSPRQGGLLDGYTF; CDR3nt: TGTGCCAGTAGCCCAAGACAGGGAGGACTACTGGATGGCTACACCTTC
abundance: few; j_gene: TRBJ1-1; v_gene: TRBV5-4; d_gene: TRBD1; len: 14; CDR3aa: CASSPGTGRKEAFF; CDR3nt: TGTGCCAGCAGCCCGGGGACAGGGAGAAAGGAAGCTTTCTTT
abundance: -; j_gene: TRBJ1-4; v_gene: TRBV28; d_gene: TRBD1; len: 14; CDR3aa: CASSFLGQNEKLFF; CDR3nt: TGTGCCAGCAGTTTTTTGGGACAGAATGAAAAACTGTTTTTT
abundance: -; j_gene: TRBJ2-7; v_gene: TRBV11-2; d_gene: TRBD1; len: 17; CDR3aa: CASSLDAGTGPLYEQYF; CDR3nt: TGTGCCAGCAGCTTAGACGCCGGGACAGGCCCCCTCTACGAGCAGTACTTC
abundance: -; j_gene: TRBJ1-1; v_gene: TRBV9; d_gene: -; len: 13; CDR3aa: CASSTQGNTEAFF; CDR3nt: TGTGCCAGCAGCACACAGGGGAACACTGAAGCTTTCTTT
abundance: -; j_gene: TRBJ1-5; v_gene: TRBV27; d_gene: TRBD1; len: 15; CDR3aa: CASSLGQGSHQPQHF; CDR3nt: TGTGCCAGCAGTCTCGGACAGGGCAGCCATCAGCCCCAGCATTTT
abundance: -; j_gene: TRBJ1-1; v_gene: TRBV7-9; d_gene: -; len: 16; CDR3aa: CASSPRSAGLNTEAFF; CDR3nt: TGTGCCAGCAGCCCCCGGAGTGCGGGTTTGAACACTGAAGCTTTCTTT
abundance: -; j_gene: TRBJ2-7; v_gene: TRBV5-1; d_gene: TRBD1; len: 15; CDR3aa: CASSPTGGSHDEQYF; CDR3nt: TGCGCCAGCAGCCCGACAGGGGGCTCGCACGACGAGCAGTACTTC
abundance: -; j_gene: TRBJ2-7; v_gene: TRBV10-3; d_gene: TRBD2; len: 14; CDR3aa: CAIRGGDLTSEQYF; CDR3nt: TGTGCCATCAGGGGAGGGGATCTGACAAGCGAGCAGTACTTC
abundance: -; j_gene: TRBJ1-3; v_gene: TRBV5-5; d_gene: -; len: 13; CDR3aa: CASSLAEENTIYF; CDR3nt: TGTGCCAGCAGCTTGGCAGAGGAAAACACCATATATTTT
abundance: -; j_gene: TRBJ2-4; v_gene: TRBV5-1; d_gene: TRBD1; len: 14; CDR3aa: CASSGQGGENIQYF; CDR3nt: TGCGCCAGCAGCGGACAGGGTGGGGAAAACATTCAGTACTTC
abundance: -; j_gene: TRBJ2-1; v_gene: TRBV5-4; d_gene: TRBD2; len: 17; CDR3aa: CAIRGVAGVNSYNEQFF; CDR3nt: TGTGCCATCCGAGGGGTAGCGGGAGTGAACTCCTACAATGAGCAGTTCTTC
abundance: -; j_gene: TRBJ1-3; v_gene: TRBV5-1; d_gene: TRBD1; len: 15; CDR3aa: CASRSGQGPRGTIYF; CDR3nt: TGCGCCAGCAGGTCCGGACAGGGACCAAGGGGCACCATATATTTT
abundance: -; j_gene: TRBJ1-1; v_gene: TRBV9; d_gene: -; len: 13; CDR3aa: CASSVAQGAKAFF; CDR3nt: TGTGCCAGCAGCGTAGCTCAAGGAGCAAAAGCTTTCTTT
abundance: -; j_gene: TRBJ2-5; v_gene: TRBV5-4; d_gene: -; len: 15; CDR3aa: CASSAPQGNQETQYF; CDR3nt: TGTGCCAGCAGCGCACCGCAGGGGAACCAAGAGACCCAGTACTTC
abundance: -; j_gene: TRBJ1-6; v_gene: TRBV2; d_gene: -; len: 15; CDR3aa: CASSERPRNNSPLHF; CDR3nt: TGTGCCAGCAGTGAAAGACCGCGGAATAATTCACCCCTCCACTTT